Each of the 11 T cell receptor beta chains below was sequenced from the same sample in a study of post-analysis software for immune sequencing data. General study results and limits: Five or six TRBV segments were significantly more frequent in patients than in controls. TRBV5-6, TRBV5-1 and TRBV20-1 were among these segments.

Which antigens these TCRs recognize remains unknown. Unique molecular identifiers were built into the TCR beta cDNA libraries. From the PCR reads, TCRdb called clonotypes with MiXCR, one entry per CDR3 protein. The sample includes hundreds of thousands of distinct CDR3 sequences, around 27% of them seen just once. Sequencing was performed on blood. These receptors were collected from a girl between 5 and 17 years old with multiple sclerosis.

Many counts were recorded for this clonotype. The chain couples TRBV7-2 to TRBJ2-7; D may be TRBD1 or TRBD2 (5 bases each). V was shortened by 5 bases and J by 0 bases, with 11 bases between the two germline ends. Per germline, CDR1 SGHTA and CDR2 FQGNSA. The CDR3 sequence is 14 residues long. In DNA, the CDR3 is TGTGCCAGCAGCCTAGAGGGACGCTCCTACGAGCAGTACTTC. Residues: CASSLEGRSYEQYF.

J is TRBJ2-7 and V is TRBV20-1, with 11 bases aligning to TRBD1. Germline V CDR1 and CDR2: DFQATT, SNEGSKA (reference sequence). This CDR3 comprises 15 residues. The J segment lost 7 bases and the V segment lost 0 bases, leaving 8 bases of the junction unmatched. CDR3 sequence: CSARDLGTGGREQYF. CDR3 DNA: TGCAGTGCTAGAGATCTAGGGACAGGGGGGAGGGAGCAGTACTTC.

The chain carries TRBV29-1 and TRBJ2-2; no firm D call. The germline CDR1 and CDR2 sequences are SQVTM and ANQGSEA. This CDR3 spans 13 amino acids. Deletions cut 3 bases from V and 5 bases from J, with 10 bases between. The CDR3 region is CSVDFSGTGELFF. The DNA for the CDR3 is TGCAGCGTTGATTTTTCTGGGACCGGGGAGCTGTTTTTT.

This clonotype was found many times. This chain links TRBV10-3 with TRBJ2-7; D might be TRBD2 (6 bases). Germline CDR1 is ENHRY and CDR2 is SYGVKD. V dropped 10 bases and J dropped 2 bases, with 15 bases sitting between them. The CDR3 is 13 residues long. CDR3 nucleotide sequence: TGTGCCACCCTCTCCGGGAGTCCCTACGAGCAGTACTTC. It codes for CATLSGSPYEQYF.

CDR3 sequence (DNA): TGTGCCAGCAGTTTGAGGACAGGGTACCAAGAGACCCAGTACTTC. This sequence encodes CASSLRTGYQETQYF. V usage is TRBV27 and J usage is TRBJ2-5; 8 bases match TRBD1. Germline V lookup: CDR1 MNHEY, CDR2 SMNVEV (reference sequence). CDR3 length: 15 amino acids. V shed 3 bases and J 0 bases; nucleotides not matched to a gene: 3.

This clonotype was counted ten times or more. The chain carries TRBV29-1 and TRBJ2-3; weak D call: TRBD1 (5 bases). The CDR3 totals 13 residues. V was pared by 1 base and J by 4 bases, with 9 bases between. Germline V gene lookup returns CDR1 SQVTM and CDR2 ANQGSEA. CDR3 residues: CSVEVTAADTQYF. The CDR3 region has the DNA TGCAGCGTTGAAGTGACAGCAGCAGATACGCAGTATTTT.

This clonotype has ten or more counts. This chain connects TRBV6-5 to TRBJ2-3; 7 bases match TRBD2. This CDR3 contains 16 residues. In germline, CDR1 is MNHEY, CDR2 SVGAGI. V was clipped by 2 bases and J by 1 base; unmatched bases: 6. CDR3: CASSYTSAGGTDTQYF. DNA for the CDR3: TGTGCCAGCAGTTACACATCCGCGGGGGGCACAGATACGCAGTATTTT.

This clonotype was observed a handful of times. This chain joins TRBV20-1 and TRBJ2-1; no firm D call. This CDR3 region has 17 residues. V dropped 3 bases and J dropped 0 bases, with 18 bases sitting between them. CDR1 is DFQATT, CDR2 SNEGSKA, per germline (reference sequence). The CDR3 is CSASGLAGPSSYNEQFF. CDR3 bases: TGCAGTGCTAGTGGCTTGGCAGGCCCGAGCTCCTACAATGAGCAGTTCTTC.

This clonotype was detected only a few times. This chain links TRBV10-3 with TRBJ2-1; no definite D call. This CDR3 spans 11 amino acids. Trimming shortened V by 6 bases and J by 9 bases, and 9 bases separated the two germline ends. In germline, CDR1 is ENHRY, CDR2 SYGVKD. CDR3 sequence: CAISSGSEQFF. The CDR3 coding sequence is TGTGCCATCAGCTCGGGCAGTGAGCAGTTCTTC.

This clonotype turned up a few times. The DNA of the CDR3 is TGCAGTCCATCTGCCGGGACAGGGACCCACGAGCAGTACTTC. This codes for CSPSAGTGTHEQYF. This sequence joins TRBV20-1 and TRBJ2-7, with TRBD1 matching 9 bases. V shed 8 bases, J shed 5 bases, and the junction held 13 bases outside the gene matches. The germline CDR1 and CDR2 sequences are DFQATT and SNEGSKA (reference sequence). The CDR3 runs 14 residues.

The chain uses TRBV7-9 and TRBJ2-4, with D tentatively TRBD2 (6 bases). The J call is uncertain, as TRBJ2-7 better fits the DNA end. This CDR3 region has 16 residues. The germline CDR1 and CDR2 sequences are SEHNR and FQNEAQ (reference sequence). The CDR3 nucleotides are TGTGCCAGCAGCTCGGACCTAGGAGGGTCGGTCTACGAGCAGTACTTC. Residues: CASSSDLGGSVYEQYF.